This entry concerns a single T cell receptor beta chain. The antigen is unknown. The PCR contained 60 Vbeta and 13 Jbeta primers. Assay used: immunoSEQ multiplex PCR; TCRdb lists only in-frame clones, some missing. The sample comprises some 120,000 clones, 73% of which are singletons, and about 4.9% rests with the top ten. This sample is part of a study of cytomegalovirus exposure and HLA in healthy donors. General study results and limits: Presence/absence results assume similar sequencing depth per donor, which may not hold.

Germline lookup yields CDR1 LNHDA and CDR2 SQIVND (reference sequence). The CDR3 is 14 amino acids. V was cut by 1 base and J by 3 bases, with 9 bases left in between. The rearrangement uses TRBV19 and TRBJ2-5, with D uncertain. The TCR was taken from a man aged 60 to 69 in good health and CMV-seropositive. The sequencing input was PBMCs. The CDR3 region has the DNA TGTGCCAGTAGTATAGCCGGAGCTGAAGAGACCCAGTACTTC. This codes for CASSIAGAEETQYF.